This T cell receptor beta chain was documented in a study of T cell responses to AZD1222 COVID-19 vaccine. J gave up 1 base and V 4 bases, and 12 bases lay outside the gene matches. The CDR3 has 17 amino acids. CDR1 is SGHVS, CDR2 FQNEAQ, per germline. Only in-frame clones appear in the TCRdb table, and some are missing; sequencing was by immunoSEQ multiplex PCR. The sample lists about 94,000 clones, more than 75% occurring once. As concerns this clone: Its antigen is undetermined.

General observations from the study: Compared with day 0, the breadth and depth of the Spike-specific TCR repertoire rose significantly after two doses of AZD1222. White British donors predominated, females outnumbered males, and clonal diversity was possibly underestimated.

The V call is TRBV7-8, the J call TRBJ1-1; 7 nucleotides line up with TRBD1. The sequence derives from an adult who received the AZD1222 COVID-19 vaccine. This specimen consisted of peripheral blood, obtained 28 days after the second AZD1222 dose. The CDR3 region has the DNA TGTGCCAGCAGCTCTTCCCTCGGGGACAGATGGAACACTGAAGCTTTCTTT. As protein: CASSSSLGDRWNTEAFF. The variable domain in full, with the rest retrieved from reference TRBV7-8 and TRBJ1-1, is GAGVSQSPRYKVAKRGQDVALRCDPISGHVSLFWYQQALGQGPEFLTYFQNEAQLDKSGLPSDRFFAERPEGSVSTLKIQRTQQEDSAVYLCASSSSLGDRWNTEAFFGQGTRLTVV.